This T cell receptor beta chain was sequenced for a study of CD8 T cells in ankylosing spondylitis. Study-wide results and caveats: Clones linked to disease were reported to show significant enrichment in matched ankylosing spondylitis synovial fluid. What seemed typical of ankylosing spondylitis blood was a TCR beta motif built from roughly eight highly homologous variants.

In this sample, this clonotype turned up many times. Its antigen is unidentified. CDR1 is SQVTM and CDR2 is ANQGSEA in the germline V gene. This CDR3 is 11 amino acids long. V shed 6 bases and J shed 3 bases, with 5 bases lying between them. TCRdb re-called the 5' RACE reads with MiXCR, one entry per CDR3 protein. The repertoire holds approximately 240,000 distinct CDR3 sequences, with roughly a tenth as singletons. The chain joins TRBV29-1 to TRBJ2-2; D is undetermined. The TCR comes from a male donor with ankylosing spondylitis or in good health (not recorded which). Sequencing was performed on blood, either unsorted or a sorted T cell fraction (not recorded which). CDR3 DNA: TGCAGCGTCCGCGACACCGGGGAGCTGTTTTTT. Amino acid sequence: CSVRDTGELFF.